This T cell receptor (beta chain) appears in the sequencing data of a study of T-cell reconstitution after alpha-beta-depleted transplantation in children (dated by TCRdb to about 2016). Study-level background: Using TCR repertoire profiling, the study followed T-cell immune reconstitution in a quantitative way in children after TCRalphabeta/CD19-depleted allogeneic hematopoietic cell transplantation.

The paper as a whole reports these results and caveats: Hyperexpanded clone frequencies declined over subsequent months; after one year, T-cell counts and TCRbeta diversity were mostly attributed to newly produced T cells. In some patients, high TCRbeta diversity at day 60 was attributed to recipient T cells and intrathymic progenitors that had survived conditioning. The apparently early recovery of alphabetaT-cell counts about two months after transplant reportedly depended on only several hundred rapidly expanded clones that came from non-depleted graft cells.

The treatment or condition label corresponds to: allogeneic hematopoietic cell transplantation with graft depleted of TCRalphabeta T cells and CD19 B cells. TCRalphabeta/CD19-depleted allogeneic hematopoietic cell grafts were given to the transplant recipients, all of whom were children. Preparation of the library involved PCR. For sequencing, an Illumina HiSeq 2500 was employed. TCR libraries were prepared with molecular barcoding, using unique molecular identifiers to normalize TCRbeta repertoire quantification. TCRdb passed the public sequencing reads through fastp at Q25 and MiXCR, retaining productive beta sequences. A single entry per CDR3 protein holds the most common genes and DNA from its merged rows. Recorded for this sample are approximately 650,000 distinct CDR3 sequences; less than 15% of them occurred a single time. The ten largest clonotypes hold about 0.77% of the sample. For this clonotype: Its antigen is not yet known. No qualities accompany the bases; no much larger clone lies one base away.

Here the sequenced sample was PBMCs, taken before TCRalphabeta/CD19-depleted stem cell transplant. The receptor's source is a girl aged 2 to 9 with congenital amegakaryocytic thrombocytopenia, due to receive a stem cell transplant.

This receptor carries the CDR3 CASSYGLAVRYNEQFF. The nucleotide sequence reads TGTGCCAGCAGTTATGGACTAGCGGTCAGATACAATGAGCAGTTCTTC. The chain employs TRBV7-2 and TRBJ2-1; 10 central bases correspond to TRBD2. The CDR3 runs 16 amino acids, cysteine and phenylalanine included. Solely the CDR3 DNA is kept, with 48 bases framed from the first base. The germline V and J ends show losses of 6 bases and 4 bases respectively, and no gene match explains 9 bases of the junction. According to the germline V gene, CDR1 reads SGHTA and CDR2 reads FQGNSA.